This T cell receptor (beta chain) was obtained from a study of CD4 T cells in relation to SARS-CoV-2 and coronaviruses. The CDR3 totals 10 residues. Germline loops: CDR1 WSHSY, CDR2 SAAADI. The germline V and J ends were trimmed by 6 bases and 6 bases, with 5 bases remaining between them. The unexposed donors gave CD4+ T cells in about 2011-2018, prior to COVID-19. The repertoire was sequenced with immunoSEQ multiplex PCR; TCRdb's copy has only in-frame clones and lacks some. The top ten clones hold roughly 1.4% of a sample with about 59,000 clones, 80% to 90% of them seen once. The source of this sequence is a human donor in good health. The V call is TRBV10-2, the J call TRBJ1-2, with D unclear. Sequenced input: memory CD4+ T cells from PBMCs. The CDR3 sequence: CASRADGYTF. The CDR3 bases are TGCGCCAGCAGGGCGGATGGCTACACCTTC.